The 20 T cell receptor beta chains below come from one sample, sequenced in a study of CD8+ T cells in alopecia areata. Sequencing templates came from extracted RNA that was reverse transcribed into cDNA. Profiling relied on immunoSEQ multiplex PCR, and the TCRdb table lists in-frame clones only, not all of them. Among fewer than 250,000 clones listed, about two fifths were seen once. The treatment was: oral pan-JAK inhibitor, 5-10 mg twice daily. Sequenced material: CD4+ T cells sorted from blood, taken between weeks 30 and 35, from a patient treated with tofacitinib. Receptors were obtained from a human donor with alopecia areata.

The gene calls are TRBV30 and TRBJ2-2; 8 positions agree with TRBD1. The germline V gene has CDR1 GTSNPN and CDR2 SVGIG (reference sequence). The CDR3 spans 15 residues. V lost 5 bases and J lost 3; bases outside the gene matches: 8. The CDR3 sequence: CAWRGQGIDTGELFF. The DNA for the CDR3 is TGTGCCTGGCGTGGACAGGGCATAGACACCGGGGAGCTGTTTTTT.

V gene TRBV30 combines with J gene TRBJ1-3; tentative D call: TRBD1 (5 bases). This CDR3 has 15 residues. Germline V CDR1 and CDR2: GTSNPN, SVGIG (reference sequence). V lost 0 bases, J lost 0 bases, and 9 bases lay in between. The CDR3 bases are TGTGCCTGGAGTGTATCAGGGTACTCTGGAAACACCATATATTTT. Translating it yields CAWSVSGYSGNTIYF.

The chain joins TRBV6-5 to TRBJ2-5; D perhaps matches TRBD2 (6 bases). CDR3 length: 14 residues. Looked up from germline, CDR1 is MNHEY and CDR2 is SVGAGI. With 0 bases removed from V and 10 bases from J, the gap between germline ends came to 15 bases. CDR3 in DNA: TGTGCCAGCAGTTACTCGGGGGGAGGACGGGGCCAGTACTTC. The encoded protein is CASSYSGGGRGQYF.

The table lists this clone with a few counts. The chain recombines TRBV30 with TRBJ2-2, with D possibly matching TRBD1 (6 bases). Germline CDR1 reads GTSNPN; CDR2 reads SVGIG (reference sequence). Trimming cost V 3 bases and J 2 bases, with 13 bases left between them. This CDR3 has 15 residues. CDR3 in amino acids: CAWSTGRFNTGELFF. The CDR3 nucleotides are TGTGCCTGGAGCACAGGGCGTTTTAACACCGGGGAGCTGTTTTTT.

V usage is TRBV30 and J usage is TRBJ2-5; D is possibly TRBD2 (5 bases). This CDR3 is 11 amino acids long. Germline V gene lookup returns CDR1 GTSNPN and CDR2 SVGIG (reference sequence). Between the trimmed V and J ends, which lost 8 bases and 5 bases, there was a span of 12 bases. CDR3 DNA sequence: TGTGCCGGAGGAAAATGGGAGACCCAGTACTTC. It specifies CAGGKWETQYF.

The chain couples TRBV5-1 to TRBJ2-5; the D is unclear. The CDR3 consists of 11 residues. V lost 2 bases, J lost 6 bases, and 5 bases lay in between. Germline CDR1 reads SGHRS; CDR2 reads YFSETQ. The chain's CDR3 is CASSFSKTQYF. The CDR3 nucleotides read TGCGCCAGCAGCTTTTCGAAGACCCAGTACTTC.

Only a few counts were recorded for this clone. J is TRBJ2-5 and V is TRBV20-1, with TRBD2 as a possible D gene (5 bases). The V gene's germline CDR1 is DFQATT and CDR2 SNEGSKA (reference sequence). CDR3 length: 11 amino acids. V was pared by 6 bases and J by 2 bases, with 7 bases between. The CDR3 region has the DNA TGCAGTGCCCGGACTCAAGAGACCCAGTACTTC. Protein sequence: CSARTQETQYF.

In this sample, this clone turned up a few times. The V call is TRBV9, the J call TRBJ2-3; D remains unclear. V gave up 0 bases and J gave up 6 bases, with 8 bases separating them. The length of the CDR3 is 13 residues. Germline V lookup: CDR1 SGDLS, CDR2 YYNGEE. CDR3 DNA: TGTGCCAGCAGCGTAGCTAACCAGGATACGCAGTATTTT. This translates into CASSVANQDTQYF.

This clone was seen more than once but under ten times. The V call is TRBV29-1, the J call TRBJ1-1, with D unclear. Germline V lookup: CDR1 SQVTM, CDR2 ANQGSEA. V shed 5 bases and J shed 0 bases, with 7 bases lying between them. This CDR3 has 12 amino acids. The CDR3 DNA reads TGCAGCGTTATGCCGATGAACACTGAAGCTTTCTTT. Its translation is CSVMPMNTEAFF.

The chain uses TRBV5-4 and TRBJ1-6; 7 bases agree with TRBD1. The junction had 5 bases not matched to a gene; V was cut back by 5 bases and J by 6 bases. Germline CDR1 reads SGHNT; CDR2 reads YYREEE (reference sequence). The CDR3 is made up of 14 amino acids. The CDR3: CASSPGQANSPLHF. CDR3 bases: TGTGCCAGCAGTCCAGGACAGGCTAATTCACCCCTCCACTTT.

The CDR3 region is CASTRDSPNQPQHF. The CDR3 DNA follows: TGTGCCAGCACAAGGGACAGCCCTAATCAGCCCCAGCATTTT. V usage is TRBV6-1 and J usage is TRBJ1-5; TRBD1 agrees at 7 bases. In germline, CDR1 is MNHNS, CDR2 SASEGT. This CDR3 has 14 amino acids. Losses at the gene ends were 7 bases for V and 4 bases for J; bases not matched to a gene: 7.

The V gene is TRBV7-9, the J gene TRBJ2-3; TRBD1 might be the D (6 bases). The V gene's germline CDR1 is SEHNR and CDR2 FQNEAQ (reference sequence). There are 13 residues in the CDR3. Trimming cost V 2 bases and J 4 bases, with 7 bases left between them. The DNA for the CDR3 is TGTGCCAGCAGCTTAAAGGGGGCAGATACGCAGTATTTT. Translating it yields CASSLKGADTQYF.

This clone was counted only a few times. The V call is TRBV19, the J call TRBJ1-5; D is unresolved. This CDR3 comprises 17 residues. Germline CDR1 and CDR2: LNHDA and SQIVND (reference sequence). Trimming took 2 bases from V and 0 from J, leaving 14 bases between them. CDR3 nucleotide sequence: TGTGCCAGTAGTATAACGCAGGCTCGCTATAGCAATCAGCCCCAGCATTTT. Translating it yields CASSITQARYSNQPQHF. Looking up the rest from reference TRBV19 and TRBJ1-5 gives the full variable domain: DGGITQSPKYLFRKEGQNVTLSCEQNLNHDAMYWYRQDPGQGLRLIYYSQIVNDFQKGDIAEGYSVSREKKESFPLTVTSAQKNPTAFYLCASSITQARYSNQPQHFGDGTRLSIL.

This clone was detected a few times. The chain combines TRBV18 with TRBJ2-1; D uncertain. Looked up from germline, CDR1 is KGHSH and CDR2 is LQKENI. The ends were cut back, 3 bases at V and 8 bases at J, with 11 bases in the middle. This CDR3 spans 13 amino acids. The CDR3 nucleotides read TGTGCCAGCTCACCGCCAAAGAAGGATGAGCAGTTCTTC. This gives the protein CASSPPKKDEQFF.

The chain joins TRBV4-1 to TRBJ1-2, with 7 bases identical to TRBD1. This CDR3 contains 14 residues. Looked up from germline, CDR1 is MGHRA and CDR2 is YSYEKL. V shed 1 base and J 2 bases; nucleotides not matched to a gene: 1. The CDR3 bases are TGCGCCAGCAGCCAAGTGGACAGGAACTATGGCTACACCTTC. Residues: CASSQVDRNYGYTF.

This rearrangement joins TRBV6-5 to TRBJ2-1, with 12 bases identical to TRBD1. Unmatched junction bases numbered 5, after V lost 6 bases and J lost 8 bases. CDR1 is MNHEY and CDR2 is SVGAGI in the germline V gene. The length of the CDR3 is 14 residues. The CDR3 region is CASSPGTGGDEQFF. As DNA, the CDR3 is TGTGCCAGCAGCCCCGGGACAGGGGGCGATGAGCAGTTCTTC.

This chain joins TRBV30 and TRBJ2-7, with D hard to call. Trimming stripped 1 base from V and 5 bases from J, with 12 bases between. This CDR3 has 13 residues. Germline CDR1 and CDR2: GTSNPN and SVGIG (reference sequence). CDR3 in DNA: TGTGCCTGGAGTGCAACAAACCCCGACGAGCAGTACTTC. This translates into CAWSATNPDEQYF.

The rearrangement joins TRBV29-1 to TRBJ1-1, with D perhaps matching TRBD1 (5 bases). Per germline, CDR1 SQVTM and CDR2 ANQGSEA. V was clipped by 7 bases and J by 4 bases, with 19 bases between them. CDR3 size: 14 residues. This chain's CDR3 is CSARRGASITEAFF. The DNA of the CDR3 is TGCAGCGCGCGGCGGGGCGCATCAATCACTGAAGCTTTCTTT.

The CDR3 is CASSEQRGELWEKLFF. CDR3 nucleotides: TGTGCCAGCAGTGAGCAACGGGGGGAACTGTGGGAAAAACTGTTTTTT. The chain uses TRBV25-1 and TRBJ1-4, with D possibly matching TRBD1 (5 bases). In germline, CDR1 is MGHDK, CDR2 SYGVNS. V gave up 3 bases and J gave up 8 bases, with 19 bases separating them. This CDR3 spans 16 amino acids.

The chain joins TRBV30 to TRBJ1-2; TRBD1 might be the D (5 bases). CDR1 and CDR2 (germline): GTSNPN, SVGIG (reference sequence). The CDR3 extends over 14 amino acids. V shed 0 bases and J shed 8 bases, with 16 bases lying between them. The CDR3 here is CAWSVGGPAGGYTF. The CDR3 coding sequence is TGTGCCTGGAGTGTTGGGGGACCCGCTGGGGGCTACACCTTC.